A single sample is the source of the 20 T cell receptor beta chains below, sequenced in a study of OX40 agonist ivuxolimab in advanced cancers. Profiling relied on immunoSEQ multiplex PCR, and the TCRdb table lists in-frame clones only, not all of them. The table has about 43,000 clones, approximately 86% seen once; the top ten hold less than 35%. Here the sequenced sample was CD4+ or CD8+ T cells sorted from blood, taken in a trial of the OX40 agonist ivuxolimab. These TCRs come from an adult with an advanced solid tumor such as melanoma, head and neck, liver or kidney cancer.

The chain carries TRBV30 and TRBJ2-1; 9 bases align to TRBD2. Germline V gene lookup returns CDR1 GTSNPN and CDR2 SVGIG (reference sequence). The V segment lost 2 bases and the J segment 12 bases; nucleotides outside the gene matches: 8. CDR3 size: 13 residues. The CDR3 is CAWSIYAAGGQFF. The CDR3 nucleotides are TGTGCCTGGAGTATTTATGCAGCGGGAGGGCAGTTCTTC.

The CDR3 loop reads CASRQSGTANYEQYF. In nucleotides, the CDR3 is TGTGCCAGTAGACAATCCGGGACAGCTAATTACGAGCAGTACTTC. The chain couples TRBV19 to TRBJ2-7; TRBD1 aligns across 7 bases. The CDR3 contains 15 residues. Germline CDR1 is LNHDA and CDR2 is SQIVND (reference sequence). The junction had 12 bases not matched to a gene; V was cut back by 6 bases and J by 4 bases.

V gene TRBV28 combines with J gene TRBJ1-6; a possible D gene is TRBD1 (6 bases). The CDR3 sequence is 14 residues long. The germline gives CDR1 MDHEN, CDR2 SYDVKM. Trimming took 7 bases from V and 9 from J, leaving 16 bases between them. The CDR3 DNA is TGTGCCAGCAAGGGGGGGCGGGGGCTTTCACCCCTCCACTTT. This translates into CASKGGRGLSPLHF.

Details on this clone: A much more abundant neighbour one base away suggests this may be a read error. This chain connects TRBV7-2 to TRBJ2-7; D is possibly TRBD2 (5 bases). The CDR3 contains 18 residues. V dropped 4 bases and J dropped 5 bases, with 27 bases sitting between them. The V gene's germline CDR1 is SGHTA and CDR2 FQGNSA. For the CDR3, the DNA is TGTGCCAGCAGCTCCGAGACCGGTCTCGGGGAGTCAGGAAACGAGCAGTACTTC. Amino acids: CASSSETGLGESGNEQYF.

The chain combines TRBV9 with TRBJ2-2; D possibly corresponds to TRBD2 (6 bases). This CDR3 spans 14 amino acids. In germline, CDR1 is SGDLS, CDR2 YYNGEE. With 5 bases removed from V and 7 bases from J, the gap between germline ends came to 15 bases. CDR3 DNA: TGTGCCAGCAGTGCCGGACTACTCGGCGGGGAGCTGTTTTTT. It translates to CASSAGLLGGELFF. The variable domain in full, completed from reference TRBV9 and TRBJ2-2, reads DSGVTQTPKHLITATGQRVTLRCSPRSGDLSVYWYQQSLDQGLQFLIQYYNGEERAKGNILERFSAQQFPDLHSELNLSSLELGDSALYFCASSAGLLGGELFFGEGSRLTVL.

A single count supports this clone. Compared with germline, one end of the junction differs, possibly owing to a read error. The chain uses TRBV7-7 and TRBJ2-5, with TRBD1 matching over 9 bases. Germline V gene sequence: CDR1 SSHAT, CDR2 FNYEAQ (reference sequence). The CDR3 spans 14 residues. CDR3 sequence reads: CASSHGQGTETQYF. The CDR3 region has the DNA TGTGCTAGCAGCCACGGACAGGGGACGGAGACCCAGTACTTC.

The rearrangement uses TRBV25-1 and TRBJ2-3; 8 nucleotides agree with TRBD2. V trimming: 1 base; J trimming: 3 bases; junction bases outside the gene matches: 6. Germline V lookup: CDR1 MGHDK, CDR2 SYGVNS. CDR3 length: 16 residues. The CDR3 DNA reads TGTGCCAGCAGTGAATGGGACGGGAGGGAGACAGATACGCAGTATTTT. Protein sequence: CASSEWDGRETDTQYF.

The rearrangement uses TRBV9 and TRBJ2-1; D remains unclear. Germline loops: CDR1 SGDLS, CDR2 YYNGEE. The V and J ends lost 2 bases and 0 bases respectively, with 6 bases between them. CDR3 length: 14 residues. The CDR3 DNA reads TGTGCCAGCAGCGTCTCAAGCTCCTACAATGAGCAGTTCTTC. This gives the protein CASSVSSSYNEQFF.

The CDR3 reads CASSSPEENYGYTF. In nucleotides, the CDR3 is TGTGCCAGCAGCTCCCCGGAGGAGAACTATGGCTACACCTTC. The chain recombines TRBV5-4 with TRBJ1-2; no clear D. Germline loops: CDR1 SGHNT, CDR2 YYREEE (reference sequence). The CDR3 totals 14 residues. V lost 3 bases and J lost 2, with 11 bases in between.

This sequence joins TRBV15 and TRBJ2-7; 11 bases line up with TRBD1. Germline V gene sequence: CDR1 LNHNV, CDR2 YYDKDF (reference sequence). V shed 1 base, J shed 4 bases, and the junction held 3 bases outside the gene matches. This CDR3 contains 15 residues. The CDR3 DNA reads as TGTGCCACCAGCAGAGGGACAGGGGGCGGGTACGAGCAGTACTTC. It encodes CATSRGTGGGYEQYF.

The rearrangement joins TRBV21-1 to TRBJ1-2. TRBV21-1 counts as a pseudogene. The CDR3 contains 16 residues. This CDR3 reads CASSKQWRQGLGGYTF. The CDR3 DNA sequence: TGTGCCAGCAGCAAACAATGGCGTCAAGGGTTGGGAGGCTACACCTTC.

This clone appeared once. J is TRBJ1-1 and V is TRBV6-1; a possible D gene is TRBD1 (6 bases). Trimming pared 6 bases from V and 3 bases from J, leaving 11 bases between. Germline-derived CDR1 and CDR2 are MNHNS and SASEGT. CDR3 length: 13 amino acids. For the CDR3, the DNA is TGTGCCAGCAGGACACAGGGTGACACTGAAGCTTTCTTT. Amino acids: CASRTQGDTEAFF.

The CDR3 DNA sequence: TGTGCCAGCAGCCAGGACAGGGGGATCAAGCAGTACTTC. The encoded protein is CASSQDRGIKQYF. This chain joins TRBV6-1 and TRBJ2-7; 10 bases align to TRBD1. V gave up 6 bases and J gave up 8 bases; unmatched junction bases: 7. CDR1 and CDR2 (germline): MNHNS, SASEGT. The CDR3 loop spans 13 amino acids.

The chain carries TRBV4-1 and TRBJ2-5; 8 bases align to TRBD2. V lost 7 bases, J lost 5 bases, and 6 bases stayed unmatched. CDR3 length: 13 residues. Germline V lookup: CDR1 MGHRA, CDR2 YSYEKL. As DNA, the CDR3 is TGCGCCAGCAACCGGGGGGGAGGGGAGACCCAGTACTTC. Translated: CASNRGGGETQYF.

The chain has TRBV19 and TRBJ2-5; 10 bases match TRBD1. This CDR3 has 14 amino acids. Germline CDR1 is LNHDA and CDR2 is SQIVND (reference sequence). V trimming: 3 bases; J trimming: 3 bases; junction bases outside the gene matches: 1. This chain's CDR3 is CASSMGTGEETQYF. CDR3 sequence (DNA): TGTGCCAGTAGTATGGGGACAGGGGAAGAGACCCAGTACTTC.

This sequence joins TRBV7-2 and TRBJ2-5; D may be TRBD1 (6 bases). The J call may be mistaken, given a closer DNA end match to TRBJ2-7. This CDR3 has 14 amino acids. The V gene's germline CDR1 is SGHTA and CDR2 FQGNSA. The CDR3 region is CASSLMGQSYEQYF. As DNA, the CDR3 is TGTGCCAGCAGCTTAATGGGACAATCCTACGAGCAGTACTTC.

This chain uses TRBV6-4 with TRBJ2-3; a weak D match, TRBD2 (7 bases). The CDR3 has 15 amino acids. V was clipped by 3 bases and J by 4 bases, with 14 bases between them. Germline assignment: CDR1 MRHNA and CDR2 SNTAGT. The DNA for the CDR3 is TGTGCCAGCAGTGAACGGGGGGCTGAGGCAGATACGCAGTATTTT. Protein: CASSERGAEADTQYF.

J is TRBJ2-5 and V is TRBV19, with TRBD2 identical over 8 bases. Germline-derived CDR1 and CDR2 are LNHDA and SQIVND (reference sequence). The CDR3 totals 15 residues. The V segment lost 3 bases and the J segment 4 bases; nucleotides outside the gene matches: 7. CDR3 loop: CASSMNSLAGETQYF. The CDR3 bases are TGTGCCAGTAGTATGAATAGCCTAGCGGGAGAGACCCAGTACTTC.

CDR3 region: CATQRGPGELFF. The DNA of the CDR3 is TGTGCCACCCAGCGGGGACCCGGGGAGCTGTTTTTT. This chain connects TRBV6-1 to TRBJ2-2; TRBD2 matches at 7 bases. With V trimmed by 10 bases and J by 6 bases, 5 bases remained unmatched. Germline CDR1 reads MNHNS; CDR2 reads SASEGT. There are 12 residues in the CDR3.

Only a few counts were recorded for this clone. The V and J genes are TRBV29-1 and TRBJ1-2, with D unclear. Germline CDR1 reads SQVTM; CDR2 reads ANQGSEA. V was clipped by 5 bases and J by 3 bases, with 7 bases between them. The CDR3 length is 11 residues. CDR3 region: CSVRLDYGYTF. CDR3 coding DNA: TGCAGCGTTAGACTGGACTATGGCTACACCTTC.